This T cell receptor beta chain was profiled in a study of Graves' ophthalmopathy and Graves' hyperthyroidism. Findings of the study overall: Sensitivity of around 70% and specificity of 72.22% were achieved by the model that predicted ophthalmopathy progression. Thyroid clonotypes that were expanded above 0.001 frequency mostly also appeared in blood.

Investigators amplified TCR beta CDR3 regions from RNA transcripts. Scientists carried out first-round RT-PCR using HTBI primers and then a second-round multiplex PCR. TCRdb redid the calling of the multiplex PCR reads with MiXCR, one entry per CDR3 protein. The sample records 500,000 to 600,000 distinct CDR3 sequences, just under 40% being singletons. As regards this clonotype: No antigen is known for it.

The CDR3 consists of 17 residues. CDR1 and CDR2 (germline): DFQATT, SNEGSKA (reference sequence). The sequence derives from an adult man with Graves' hyperthyroidism. The V gene is TRBV20-1, the J gene TRBJ2-5, with 8 bases identical to TRBD2. The DNA end is more similar to TRBJ2-1, so the J call may be wrong. The sequenced sample consisted of peripheral blood or thyroid tissue (not recorded which). DNA of the CDR3: TGCAGTGCTAGCCCTTCTGAACTAGCGGCGTGGGGGAATGAGCAGTTCTTC. Residues: CSASPSELAAWGNEQFF.